This T cell receptor (beta chain) was profiled in a study of cytomegalovirus exposure and HLA in healthy donors. Both 60 Vbeta primers and 13 Jbeta primers went into the PCR. Some clones are missing from TCRdb's copy, which holds only in-frame ones; the method was immunoSEQ multiplex PCR. The sample lists fewer than 250,000 clones; approximately 75% were seen once. Regarding this clone: One junction end disagrees with the germline gene, perhaps due to a read error.

The CDR3 loop spans 13 amino acids. Germline V gene data show CDR1 as MGHRA and CDR2 as YSYEKL. Material: PBMCs. J is TRBJ2-5 and V is TRBV4-1, with unresolved D. The sequence derives from a man between 25 and 39 years old in good health and CMV-seropositive. The CDR3 loop is CASSQAFQEAQYF. CDR3 sequence (DNA): TGCGCCAGCAGCCAAGCATTCCAAGAGGCCCAGTACTTC.